These 23 T cell receptor beta chains came from one sample sequenced in a study of OX40 agonist ivuxolimab in advanced cancers. Profiled with immunoSEQ multiplex PCR; TCRdb holds only in-frame clones, not every one. The sample contains 70,000 to 95,000 clones, approximately 88% of which appear only once. This specimen was CD4+ or CD8+ T cells sorted from blood, taken in a trial of the OX40 agonist ivuxolimab. Receptor source: an adult with an advanced solid tumor such as melanoma, head and neck, liver or kidney cancer.

The V and J genes are TRBV18 and TRBJ2-1; tentative D call: TRBD2 (6 bases). V lost 4 bases, J lost 2 bases, and 12 bases lay in between. This CDR3 spans 15 amino acids. CDR1 is KGHSH, CDR2 LQKENI, per germline. The CDR3 loop reads CASSRSGPPYNEQFF. CDR3 sequence (DNA): TGTGCCAGCTCACGCAGCGGGCCTCCCTACAATGAGCAGTTCTTC. The full variable domain, its missing parts supplied by reference TRBV18 and TRBJ2-1, is NAGVMQNPRHLVRRRGQEARLRCSPMKGHSHVYWYRQLPEEGLKFMVYLQKENIIDESGMPKERFSAEFPKEGPSILRIQQVVRGDSAAYFCASSRSGPPYNEQFFGPGTRLTVL.

This rearrangement joins TRBV19 to TRBJ2-5; perhaps D is TRBD1 or TRBD2 (5 bases each). Germline V gene lookup returns CDR1 LNHDA and CDR2 SQIVND (reference sequence). The CDR3 loop spans 15 amino acids. The ends were cut back, 6 bases at V and 5 bases at J, with 19 bases in the middle. CDR3 DNA sequence: TGTGCCAGTAGATCCGGCTCAGGGACGCGGGAGACCCAGTACTTC. It encodes CASRSGSGTRETQYF.

This chain connects TRBV2 to TRBJ1-4, with D unresolved. Trimming removed 5 bases at V and 0 bases at J, with 10 bases between. The length of the CDR3 is 15 residues. Germline CDR1 and CDR2: SNHLY and FYNNEI. The CDR3 spells CASSSAVSTNEKLFF. The CDR3 DNA sequence: TGTGCCAGCAGTTCAGCTGTTTCAACTAATGAAAAACTGTTTTTT.

This rearrangement joins TRBV19 to TRBJ1-1, with 10 bases fitting TRBD1. CDR3 size: 15 residues. In germline, CDR1 is LNHDA, CDR2 SQIVND (reference sequence). Germline trimming cut 8 bases from V and 4 bases from J; bases unmatched to any gene: 10. The CDR3 sequence: CASGRQGARSTEAFF. DNA of the CDR3: TGTGCCAGTGGAAGACAGGGGGCTCGGAGCACTGAAGCTTTCTTT.

The V and J genes are TRBV18 and TRBJ2-1, with 8 bases aligning to TRBD2. The CDR3 totals 15 residues. Germline assignment: CDR1 KGHSH and CDR2 LQKENI. V lost 6 bases, J lost 2 bases, and 6 bases stayed unmatched. CDR3 DNA: TGTGCCAGCTCGGCTACTAGCGGAGCCTACAATGAGCAGTTCTTC. Translation gives CASSATSGAYNEQFF. The variable domain in full, completed from reference TRBV18 and TRBJ2-1, reads NAGVMQNPRHLVRRRGQEARLRCSPMKGHSHVYWYRQLPEEGLKFMVYLQKENIIDESGMPKERFSAEFPKEGPSILRIQQVVRGDSAAYFCASSATSGAYNEQFFGPGTRLTVL.

This clone occurred once. V usage is TRBV27 and J usage is TRBJ2-2; 8 bases agree with TRBD2. V lost 8 bases, J lost 2 bases, and 7 bases stayed unmatched. Germline CDR1 reads MNHEY; CDR2 reads SMNVEV (reference sequence). This CDR3 spans 15 amino acids. CDR3: CASRQTSVNTGELFF. The CDR3, as DNA: TGTGCCAGCCGCCAGACTAGCGTCAACACCGGGGAGCTGTTTTTT.

This chain joins TRBV2 and TRBJ2-7; D not certain. The CDR3 is 12 amino acids. The V gene lost 5 bases and the J gene lost 6 bases, with 11 bases spanning the gap. Germline V lookup: CDR1 SNHLY, CDR2 FYNNEI. The CDR3, as DNA: TGTGCCAGCAGTTTAAGGGTGGGCGAGCAGTACTTC. Amino acid sequence: CASSLRVGEQYF.

V is TRBV11-2 and J is TRBJ2-7; D could derive from TRBD1 or TRBD2 (6 bases each). Trimming took 5 bases from V and 3 from J, leaving 14 bases between them. The CDR3 runs to 14 residues. Germline CDR1 SGHAT, CDR2 FQNNGV. CDR3 sequence: CASSTTGGIYEQYF. CDR3 DNA: TGTGCCAGCAGCACGACAGGAGGGATCTACGAGCAGTACTTC.

This clone came up a few times. For the CDR3, the DNA is TGTGCCAGCAGTTTAAATAGGGCTGAGACCCAGTACTTC. Amino acids: CASSLNRAETQYF. This chain connects TRBV27 to TRBJ2-5, with D hard to call. CDR3 length: 13 residues. With 2 bases removed from V and 5 bases from J, the gap between germline ends came to 9 bases. CDR1 and CDR2 (germline): MNHEY, SMNVEV (reference sequence).

This clone occurred once. The chain joins TRBV28 to TRBJ1-3, with 7 bases identical to TRBD1. Germline CDR1 is MDHEN and CDR2 is SYDVKM. The ends lost 6 bases at V and 3 bases at J; junction bases unmatched: 5. The CDR3 runs 14 residues. This chain's CDR3 is CASSRGQDGNTIYF. The CDR3 region has the DNA TGTGCCAGCAGCCGAGGACAGGATGGAAACACCATATATTTT.

The V and J genes are TRBV29-1 and TRBJ1-2; possibly TRBD1 for D (5 bases). V was cut by 4 bases and J by 6 bases, with 18 bases left in between. The CDR3 is 14 amino acids. CDR1 and CDR2 from the germline V gene are SQVTM and ANQGSEA. The CDR3 loop reads CSVGQVGDQNGYTF. The CDR3 DNA reads as TGCAGCGTTGGGCAGGTGGGGGACCAGAATGGCTACACCTTC.

This chain's CDR3 is CASAQGRNQPQHF. CDR3 bases: TGTGCCAGTGCTCAGGGGAGGAATCAGCCCCAGCATTTT. This chain links TRBV19 with TRBJ1-5; TRBD1 might be the D (6 bases). Germline loops: CDR1 LNHDA, CDR2 SQIVND (reference sequence). The CDR3 loop spans 13 amino acids. Trimming removed 8 bases from V and 4 bases from J, with 12 bases in between.

The rearrangement uses TRBV11-2 and TRBJ2-1; perhaps D is TRBD1 or TRBD2 (5 bases each). The CDR3 loop spans 14 amino acids. Germline CDR1 SGHAT, CDR2 FQNNGV. Between the trimmed V and J ends, which lost 5 bases and 5 bases, there was a span of 13 bases. CDR3: CASSRDPTNNEQFF. The CDR3 DNA sequence: TGTGCCAGCAGCCGGGACCCGACAAACAATGAGCAGTTCTTC.

The V and J genes are TRBV25-1 and TRBJ1-4, with D possibly being TRBD1 (5 bases). Germline values: CDR1 MGHDK, CDR2 SYGVNS. This CDR3 contains 15 residues. Trimming took 8 bases from V and 2 from J, leaving 15 bases between them. Here the CDR3 DNA reads TGTGCCAGCCGGAGTGTCGGGGCCACTAATGAAAAACTGTTTTTT. Its translation is CASRSVGATNEKLFF.

The chain couples TRBV13 to TRBJ2-7, with 10 bases aligning to TRBD2. CDR1 PRHDT and CDR2 FYEKMQ come from the germline V gene (reference sequence). V was pared by 5 bases and J by 4 bases, with 20 bases of the junction left unmatched. CDR3 size: 19 residues. The CDR3 DNA sequence: TGTGCCAGCAGCATATTAAGCGGGAGGGCCTACCCGGCAAGGTACGAGCAGTACTTC. Its protein is CASSILSGRAYPARYEQYF.

The chain is built from TRBV25-1 and TRBJ1-1; no reliable D call. CDR1 MGHDK and CDR2 SYGVNS come from the germline V gene. CDR3 length equals 9 residues. The V end was cut by 2 bases, the J end by 8 bases, with 0 bases between. CDR3 region: CASSEEAFF. DNA for the CDR3: TGTGCCAGCAGTGAAGAAGCTTTCTTT.

Note on this clone: One end of the junction is discordant with germline, which a read error may explain. The CDR3 nucleotides read TGTGCTAGCAGCTTAGACGGACAGGGGAAGACCCAGTACTTC. The encoded protein is CASSLDGQGKTQYF. This chain uses TRBV7-7 with TRBJ2-5; 9 nucleotides align to TRBD1. Per germline, CDR1 SSHAT and CDR2 FNYEAQ (reference sequence). The CDR3 sequence is 14 residues long.

The V gene is TRBV15, the J gene TRBJ1-1; maybe TRBD1 (6 bases). This CDR3 region has 14 residues. Per germline, CDR1 LNHNV and CDR2 YYDKDF (reference sequence). V shed 0 bases and J shed 3 bases, with 8 bases lying between them. The CDR3 here is CATSRDGQYTEAFF. CDR3 coding DNA: TGTGCCACCAGCAGAGACGGACAGTACACTGAAGCTTTCTTT.

The rearrangement joins TRBV7-6 to TRBJ2-3, with 7 positions matching TRBD2. Germline V gene data show CDR1 as SGHVS and CDR2 as FNYEAQ. V shed 2 bases, J shed 3 bases, and the junction held 8 bases outside the gene matches. The CDR3 consists of 16 residues. The CDR3 bases are TGTGCCAGCAGCTTAATACTTGGCGGGAGTACAGATACGCAGTATTTT. This encodes CASSLILGGSTDTQYF.

The chain joins TRBV28 to TRBJ1-2; no definite D call. The CDR3 contains 14 residues. V gave up 2 bases and J gave up 4 bases, with 11 bases separating them. The germline V gene encodes CDR1 MDHEN and CDR2 SYDVKM. CDR3 in DNA: TGTGCCAGCAGTTTAACGGCTCGGGGCTATGGCTACACCTTC. Translated, it gives CASSLTARGYGYTF.

The V gene is TRBV28, the J gene TRBJ1-1; the match to TRBD1 covers 7 bases. CDR1 and CDR2 (germline): MDHEN, SYDVKM. The CDR3 runs 14 residues. Trimming at V came to 5 bases and at J to 7 bases, leaving 10 bases not matched to a gene. This CDR3 is CASSPSGTVIEAFF. CDR3 in DNA: TGTGCCAGCAGTCCGAGCGGGACAGTAATTGAAGCTTTCTTT.

As DNA, the CDR3 is TGTGCCTGGAGTGTGAGGCGGACCCAGTACTTC. Its protein is CAWSVRRTQYF. The chain combines TRBV30 with TRBJ2-5, with D unresolved. Trimming took 0 bases from V and 7 from J, leaving 6 bases between them. This CDR3 contains 11 residues. Germline-derived CDR1 and CDR2 are GTSNPN and SVGIG (reference sequence).

The chain has TRBV27 and TRBJ1-3; D not resolved. The CDR3 consists of 16 residues. V was trimmed by 2 bases and J by 0 bases, leaving 11 bases between them. Germline values: CDR1 MNHEY, CDR2 SMNVEV (reference sequence). For the CDR3, the DNA is TGTGCCAGCAGTTTAGGAGGGTCCAGCTCTGGAAACACCATATATTTT. Translating it yields CASSLGGSSSGNTIYF.